Shown below are 11 T cell receptor beta chains from a single sample sequenced in a study of blood T cell repertoires in COVID-19. Profiling relied on immunoSEQ multiplex PCR, and the TCRdb table lists in-frame clones only, not all of them. This sample has some 98,000 clones, with around 82% found just once. Sequenced sample: peripheral blood. These receptor sequences come from a man aged 65 to 79 with active or convalescent COVID-19.

The CDR3 DNA sequence: TGTGCCAGCAGTTTTACCCGACAGGGAACTGAAAAACTGTTTTTT. Translating gives CASSFTRQGTEKLFF. V is TRBV27 and J is TRBJ1-4; 7 nucleotides align to TRBD1. The CDR3 contains 15 residues. Germline V lookup: CDR1 MNHEY, CDR2 SMNVEV (reference sequence). J lost 7 bases, V lost 3 bases, and 8 bases had no gene match.

This clone was seen just once. CDR3 loop: CASSGWRTYEQYF. The CDR3 DNA sequence: TGTGCCAGCTCGGGGTGGCGGACCTACGAGCAGTACTTC. The rearrangement uses TRBV7-9 and TRBJ2-7; D may be TRBD2 (5 bases). The V end lost 8 bases, the J end lost 2 bases, and 13 bases lay between the germline ends. The CDR3 has 13 residues. Germline values: CDR1 SEHNR, CDR2 FQNEAQ (reference sequence). The whole variable domain, remainder taken from reference TRBV7-9 and TRBJ2-7, is DTGVSQNPRHKITKRGQNVTFRCDPISEHNRLYWYRQTLGQGPEFLTYFQNEAQLEKSRLLSDRFSAERPKGSFSTLEIQRTEQGDSAMYLCASSGWRTYEQYFGPGTRLTVT.

The chain couples TRBV5-1 to TRBJ2-5; possible D gene TRBD2, 5 bases. The CDR3 spans 16 residues. The germline V and J ends were trimmed by 0 bases and 4 bases, with 16 bases remaining between them. Looked up from germline, CDR1 is SGHRS and CDR2 is YFSETQ. The CDR3 loop is CASSLAQTVGGETQYF. In DNA form, the CDR3 reads TGCGCCAGCAGCTTGGCCCAGACGGTCGGAGGAGAGACCCAGTACTTC.

The gene calls are TRBV7-9 and TRBJ1-1, with 10 bases identical to TRBD1. Germline CDR1 and CDR2: SEHNR and FQNEAQ (reference sequence). The CDR3 length is 14 residues. J was trimmed by 4 bases and V by 5 bases; bases with no gene match: 4. The DNA of the CDR3 is TGTGCCAGCAGCCGCCGGGACAGGGGCACTGAAGCTTTCTTT. The encoded protein is CASSRRDRGTEAFF.

The chain links TRBV6-1 to TRBJ1-1; 7 nucleotides line up with TRBD1. Germline assignment: CDR1 MNHNS and CDR2 SASEGT. J lost 3 bases, V lost 2 bases, and 3 bases had no gene match. The CDR3 totals 14 residues. In nucleotides, the CDR3 is TGTGCCAGCAGTGAAACAGGGGACTACACTGAAGCTTTCTTT. Translation gives CASSETGDYTEAFF.

V and J are TRBV7-6 and TRBJ2-2, with 8 nucleotides matching TRBD1. V shed 0 bases and J 0 bases; nucleotides not matched to a gene: 3. Per germline, CDR1 SGHVS and CDR2 FNYEAQ. This CDR3 region has 17 residues. CDR3: CASSLAPDRANTGELFF. CDR3 DNA: TGTGCCAGCAGCTTAGCCCCGGACAGGGCGAACACCGGGGAGCTGTTTTTT.

The chain joins TRBV6-5 to TRBJ1-5; D not certain. The CDR3 length is 15 residues. The ends were cut back, 6 bases at V and 0 bases at J, with 12 bases in the middle. Germline assignment: CDR1 MNHEY and CDR2 SVGAGI. CDR3 loop: CASRLRMNSNQPQHF. The CDR3 DNA is TGTGCCAGCAGGCTAAGAATGAATAGCAATCAGCCCCAGCATTTT.

The chain carries TRBV24-1 and TRBJ2-3; 8 positions match TRBD1. Germline V lookup: CDR1 KGHDR, CDR2 SFDVKD. J lost 4 bases, V lost 3 bases, and 2 bases had no gene match. This CDR3 has 14 residues. CDR3 amino acids: CATSDPGGSDTQYF. CDR3 nucleotides: TGTGCCACCAGTGATCCAGGGGGCTCAGATACGCAGTATTTT.

The count of this clone is one. The genes are TRBV20-1 and TRBJ2-5; 8 bases agree with TRBD1. The CDR3 is 14 amino acids. The junction had 6 bases not matched to a gene; V was cut back by 3 bases and J by 3 bases. Germline values: CDR1 DFQATT, CDR2 SNEGSKA (reference sequence). CDR3 coding DNA: TGCAGTGCTAGTAAACGGGACAGGAAAGAGACCCAGTACTTC. This gives the protein CSASKRDRKETQYF.

The chain has TRBV6-5 and TRBJ2-7; D is uncertain. Trimming removed 8 bases from V and 3 bases from J, with 17 bases in between. The germline V gene has CDR1 MNHEY and CDR2 SVGAGI. The CDR3 has 14 residues. The CDR3 coding sequence is TGTGCCAGCTATTCCAGGCTGGAACTCTACGAGCAGTACTTC. Translation: CASYSRLELYEQYF.

The rearrangement joins TRBV5-4 to TRBJ2-5; TRBD2 agrees at 7 bases. After removal of 8 bases from V and 0 bases from J, the junction contained 7 bases not matched to a gene. Germline CDR1 reads SGHNT; CDR2 reads YYREEE (reference sequence). This CDR3 is 14 amino acids long. The CDR3 protein is CASGAGHYQETQYF. The CDR3 nucleotides read TGTGCCAGTGGAGCGGGGCACTACCAAGAGACCCAGTACTTC. Complete variable domain (other parts from reference TRBV5-4 and TRBJ2-5): ETGVTQSPTHLIKTRGQQVTLRCSSQSGHNTVSWYQQALGQGPQFIFQYYREEENGRGNFPPRFSGLQFPNYSSELNVNALELDDSALYLCASGAGHYQETQYFGPGTRLLVL.